These 31 T cell receptor beta chains originate from one sample sequenced in a study of CD8+CD57+ T cells in acquired aplastic anemia. Sequenced patients had shown CD8+CD57+ cell expansion by flow cytometry. Both TCR beta VDJ combination and CDR3 sequence profiling were carried out. Genomic DNA was the template for this profiling. TCRdb recomputed calls from the reads with MiXCR, one row per CDR3 protein. The sample has about 58,000 distinct CDR3 sequences; roughly three fifths are singletons. What was sequenced was sorted CD4+, CD8+, or CD8+CD57+ T cells (not recorded which) from PBMCs. Receptor source: a human donor with aplastic anemia.

The V and J genes are TRBV15 and TRBJ2-7, with 7 bases fitting TRBD1. This CDR3 is built from 14 residues. Trimming at V came to 8 bases and at J to 6 bases, leaving 13 bases not matched to a gene. CDR1 LNHNV and CDR2 YYDKDF come from the germline V gene (reference sequence). CDR3 sequence reads: CATGRDSLPGEQYF. The CDR3 coding sequence is TGTGCCACCGGCCGGGACAGCTTACCGGGCGAGCAGTACTTC.

This clonotype was seen just once. This rearrangement joins TRBV10-3 to TRBJ1-4; D remains ambiguous. The CDR3 runs to 14 residues. Trimming cost V 0 bases and J 5 bases, with 7 bases left between them. Germline CDR1 reads ENHRY; CDR2 reads SYGVKD. CDR3 in DNA: TGTGCCATCAGTGAGTCGGGTATGAATGAAAAACTGTTTTTT. Protein product: CAISESGMNEKLFF.

This clonotype is a singleton in its sample. Because it lacks the conserved phenylalanine or tryptophan at the end, this CDR3 is likely a read error. The chain uses TRBV6-1 and TRBJ2-5; 8 positions agree with TRBD1. The V and J ends lost 4 bases and 3 bases, in that order; junction bases with no gene match: 7. The CDR3 loop spans 15 amino acids. Germline V CDR1 and CDR2: MNHNS, SASEGT. CDR3 nucleotides: TGTGCCAGCAGTGCCTGGGGACAGGCGGAAGAGACCCAGTACCTC. It is translated as CASSAWGQAEETQYL.

The chain combines TRBV29-1 with TRBJ1-1, with D perhaps matching TRBD1 (5 bases). The germline V gene encodes CDR1 SQVTM and CDR2 ANQGSEA. V gave up 4 bases and J gave up 0 bases, with 9 bases separating them. This CDR3 comprises 13 residues. In DNA, the CDR3 is TGCAGCGTTGTTAAGGACATGAACACTGAAGCTTTCTTT. Translation gives CSVVKDMNTEAFF. Drawing the rest from reference TRBV29-1 and TRBJ1-1, the complete variable domain is SAVISQKPSRDICQRGTSLTIQCQVDSQVTMMFWYRQQPGQSLTLIATANQGSEATYESGFVIDKFPISRPNLTFSTLTVSNMSPEDSSIYLCSVVKDMNTEAFFGQGTRLTVV.

With regard to this clonotype: No conserved phenylalanine or tryptophan is present at the end of the CDR3, so a read error is the likely explanation. The rearrangement links TRBV19 to TRBJ2-2; TRBD2 might be the D (5 bases). The V and J ends lost 0 bases and 5 bases respectively, with 10 bases between them. In germline, CDR1 is LNHDA, CDR2 SQIVND (reference sequence). The CDR3 spans 15 residues. The CDR3 spells CASSIDLSGTGELFL. CDR3 bases: TGTGCCAGTAGTATAGATCTATCGGGGACCGGGGAGCTGTTTCTT.

Regarding this clonotype: Compared with germline, one end of the junction differs, possibly owing to a read error. V is TRBV29-1 and J is TRBJ1-1; D not resolved. Per the germline V gene, CDR1 is SQVTM and CDR2 is ANQGSEA. CDR3 length: 11 residues. CDR3 nucleotide sequence: TGCAGCGGGGCTAAGAACATTGAAGCTCTCTTT. Amino acid sequence: CSGAKNIEALF.

V and J are TRBV7-3 and TRBJ2-6, with D unclear. Germline CDR1 is SGHTA and CDR2 is FQGTGA. V lost 4 bases to trimming and J lost 1 base, with 11 bases between them. The CDR3 consists of 16 residues. CDR3 in DNA: TGTGCCAGCAGCTCACGATCCGGGTCTGGGGCCAACGTCCTGACTTTC. Amino acid sequence: CASSSRSGSGANVLTF.

This chain links TRBV6-1 with TRBJ2-5; possible D gene TRBD2, 6 bases. The germline V and J ends were trimmed by 4 bases and 5 bases, with 8 bases remaining between them. CDR3 length: 12 residues. CDR1 is MNHNS, CDR2 SASEGT, per germline. The CDR3 region has the DNA TGTGCCAGCAGTGCCGGGGGTGAGACCCAGTACTTC. Its translation is CASSAGGETQYF.

The genes are TRBV9 and TRBJ2-7; the D is unclear. Trimming removed 3 bases from V and 7 bases from J, with 8 bases in between. This CDR3 is built from 11 residues. Germline V lookup: CDR1 SGDLS, CDR2 YYNGEE. DNA of the CDR3: TGTGCCAGCAGCGAAACCGGGGAGCAGTACTTC. This gives the protein CASSETGEQYF. The full variable domain, with the rest looked up from reference TRBV9 and TRBJ2-7, is DSGVTQTPKHLITATGQRVTLRCSPRSGDLSVYWYQQSLDQGLQFLIQYYNGEERAKGNILERFSAQQFPDLHSELNLSSLELGDSALYFCASSETGEQYFGPGTRLTVT.

This clonotype has at least ten counts. CDR3 nucleotides: TGTGCCAGCACCGACAGTACAACTAATGAAAAACTGTTTTTT. This sequence encodes CASTDSTTNEKLFF. The chain uses TRBV12-3 or TRBV12-4 and TRBJ1-4; TRBD1 is a possible D gene (5 bases). Trimming took 7 bases from V and 0 from J, leaving 9 bases between them. The CDR3 contains 14 residues.

This chain connects TRBV19 to TRBJ2-7; TRBD1 agrees at 9 bases. The CDR3 loop spans 14 amino acids. Germline CDR1 reads LNHDA; CDR2 reads SQIVND (reference sequence). Germline trimming cut 4 bases from V and 3 bases from J; bases unmatched to any gene: 4. CDR3 DNA: TGTGCCAGTAGTAACCCGGGACAGGGCTACGAGCAGTACTTC. Its translation: CASSNPGQGYEQYF.

The chain links TRBV24-1 to TRBJ1-5; no reliable D call. V lost 2 bases and J lost 2, with 6 bases in between. Looked up from germline, CDR1 is KGHDR and CDR2 is SFDVKD. This CDR3 has 14 residues. CDR3 nucleotide sequence: TGTGCCACCAGTGATTCGCCGGGCAATCAGCCCCAGCATTTT. This encodes CATSDSPGNQPQHF.

The chain joins TRBV11-2 to TRBJ2-7; 11 nucleotides match TRBD2. The length of the CDR3 is 17 residues. V shed 1 base and J 6 bases; nucleotides not matched to a gene: 11. Germline-derived CDR1 and CDR2 are SGHAT and FQNNGV. The CDR3, as DNA: TGTGCCAGCAGCTTAGTCGGGGCTAGCGGGAGGCCACTCGAGCAGTACTTC. Its translation is CASSLVGASGRPLEQYF.

This clonotype came up many times. The chain combines TRBV5-6 with TRBJ2-1, with unresolved D. The CDR3 spans 15 residues. The V end was cut by 1 base, the J end by 3 bases, with 11 bases between. Germline values: CDR1 SGHDT, CDR2 YYEEEE. CDR3 nucleotides: TGTGCCAGCAGCTTGTTTCAGGAAATCTACAATGAGCAGTTCTTC. Amino acids: CASSLFQEIYNEQFF. The variable domain in full, with the rest retrieved from reference TRBV5-6 and TRBJ2-1, is DAGVTQSPTHLIKTRGQQVTLRCSPKSGHDTVSWYQQALGQGPQFIFQYYEEEERQRGNFPDRFSGHQFPNYSSELNVNALLLGDSALYLCASSLFQEIYNEQFFGPGTRLTVL.

In this sample, this clonotype turned up once. This chain uses TRBV10-3 with TRBJ2-5; 12 bases are a match to TRBD1. The CDR3 consists of 15 residues. J lost 3 bases, V lost 4 bases, and 3 bases had no gene match. Per the germline V gene, CDR1 is ENHRY and CDR2 is SYGVKD. CDR3 in amino acids: CAISVGTGGEETQYF. In nucleotides, the CDR3 is TGTGCCATCAGTGTGGGGACAGGGGGCGAAGAGACCCAGTACTTC.

This clonotype is classed as medium-sized. The CDR3 region has the DNA TGTGCCAGCGAAACAGGGCGCAATGAGCAGTTCTTC. As protein: CASETGRNEQFF. V usage is TRBV2 and J usage is TRBJ2-1; a weak D match, TRBD1 (6 bases). Trimming shortened V by 8 bases and J by 6 bases, and 11 bases separated the two germline ends. This CDR3 comprises 12 residues. Germline V lookup: CDR1 SNHLY, CDR2 FYNNEI.

Ten or more counts support this clonotype. The V and J genes are TRBV7-9 and TRBJ2-5; D ambiguous. V lost 6 bases and J 5 bases, leaving 13 bases between the germline ends. Germline CDR1 reads SEHNR; CDR2 reads FQNEAQ (reference sequence). The CDR3 extends over 13 amino acids. CDR3 nucleotides: TGTGCCAGCAGGCCCCCTTTGTCGGAGACCCAGTACTTC. Its translation: CASRPPLSETQYF.

The chain uses TRBV20-1 and TRBJ1-6; D gene uncertain. The germline V and J ends were trimmed by 1 base and 4 bases, with 8 bases remaining between them. Germline values: CDR1 DFQATT, CDR2 SNEGSKA (reference sequence). This CDR3 region has 14 residues. The CDR3 spells CSARVGMYNSPLHF. DNA for the CDR3: TGCAGTGCTAGAGTGGGAATGTATAATTCACCCCTCCACTTT.

This clonotype has a count of ten or more. The chain combines TRBV4-3 with TRBJ2-1; 10 nucleotides match TRBD1. Germline V gives CDR1 LGHNA, CDR2 YSLEER. V gave up 1 base and J gave up 6 bases; unmatched junction bases: 3. The CDR3 has 15 residues. The CDR3 protein is CASSQGQGAGNEQFF. CDR3 nucleotide sequence: TGCGCCAGCAGCCAAGGACAGGGGGCAGGCAATGAGCAGTTCTTC.

CDR3 sequence (DNA): TGTGCCACCGTAGACAGCTTAACCAATGAGCAGTTCTTC. Translating it yields CATVDSLTNEQFF. The rearrangement joins TRBV24-1 to TRBJ2-1; TRBD1 is a possible D gene (5 bases). Germline values: CDR1 KGHDR, CDR2 SFDVKD. With 9 bases removed from V and 6 bases from J, the gap between germline ends came to 14 bases. The CDR3 contains 13 residues.

The V and J genes are TRBV10-3 and TRBJ1-3; 8 nucleotides align to TRBD1. The CDR3 extends over 15 amino acids. V gave up 10 bases and J gave up 0 bases; unmatched junction bases: 8. Per the germline V gene, CDR1 is ENHRY and CDR2 is SYGVKD. CDR3 in amino acids: CATETGASSGNTIYF. The DNA of the CDR3 is TGTGCCACCGAGACAGGGGCGTCCTCTGGAAACACCATATATTTT.

This clonotype has at least ten counts. The V gene is TRBV4-3, the J gene TRBJ1-5, with D maybe TRBD1 (5 bases). Germline CDR1 is LGHNA and CDR2 is YSLEER. The CDR3 is 15 residues long. The germline V and J ends were trimmed by 0 bases and 6 bases, with 12 bases remaining between them. CDR3 sequence reads: CASSQDRGAGQPQHF. As DNA, the CDR3 is TGCGCCAGCAGCCAAGATAGAGGGGCGGGTCAGCCCCAGCATTTT.

The gene calls are TRBV11-2 and TRBJ2-3, with D perhaps TRBD2 (6 bases). Per the germline V gene, CDR1 is SGHAT and CDR2 is FQNNGV. This CDR3 has 14 amino acids. V lost 0 bases to trimming and J lost 9 bases, with 13 bases between them. The CDR3 loop reads CASSLEASARTQYF. The CDR3 DNA follows: TGTGCCAGCAGCTTAGAAGCTAGCGCAAGGACGCAGTATTTT.

The chain combines TRBV4-3 with TRBJ2-5, with 9 positions matching TRBD1. Per the germline V gene, CDR1 is LGHNA and CDR2 is YSLEER. Losses at the gene ends were 4 bases for V and 4 bases for J; bases not matched to a gene: 10. CDR3 length equals 16 residues. The CDR3 DNA reads TGCGCCAGCAGCCCTGCCGGGACAGGGTTTCTAGAGACCCAGTACTTC. This translates into CASSPAGTGFLETQYF.

V gene TRBV3-1 combines with J gene TRBJ2-5; TRBD1 might be the D (5 bases). Germline CDR1 and CDR2: LGHDT and YNNKEL (reference sequence). There are 14 residues in the CDR3. V was shortened by 3 bases and J by 5 bases, with 13 bases between the two germline ends. CDR3: CASSHFQGGETQYF. The CDR3, as DNA: TGTGCCAGCAGCCATTTCCAGGGTGGCGAGACCCAGTACTTC.

The rearrangement links TRBV28 to TRBJ1-1, with D unclear. The CDR3 sequence is 16 residues long. The germline CDR1 and CDR2 sequences are MDHEN and SYDVKM. V gave up 4 bases and J gave up 0 bases, with 15 bases separating them. The CDR3 protein is CASSSLEAPMNTEAFF. The CDR3, as DNA: TGTGCCAGCAGTTCTTTAGAAGCACCTATGAACACTGAAGCTTTCTTT.

In the case of this clonotype: In this CDR3 the conserved last residue, phenylalanine or tryptophan, is missing, so a read error is likely. V gene TRBV25-1 combines with J gene TRBJ2-7; 7 bases are shared with TRBD1. Germline lookup yields CDR1 MGHDK and CDR2 SYGVNS. This CDR3 region has 14 residues. V lost 0 bases to trimming and J lost 3 bases; unmatched junction nucleotides: 2. The CDR3 sequence is CASSEYNRGYEQYL. In nucleotides, the CDR3 is TGTGCCAGCAGTGAATATAACAGGGGCTACGAGCAGTACCTC.

The rearrangement links TRBV7-9 to TRBJ2-7; 9 nucleotides agree with TRBD1. Germline CDR1 and CDR2: SEHNR and FQNEAQ (reference sequence). The J segment lost 3 bases and the V segment lost 9 bases, leaving 6 bases of the junction unmatched. The CDR3 length is 13 residues. The CDR3 nucleotides read TGTGCCAGTAGACCGGGACAGGGCTACGAGCAGTACTTC. It translates to CASRPGQGYEQYF.

The chain has TRBV19 and TRBJ2-1; the D gene is possibly TRBD2 (5 bases). CDR3 length equals 15 residues. V was pared by 4 bases and J by 0 bases, with 10 bases between. The germline CDR1 and CDR2 sequences are LNHDA and SQIVND (reference sequence). CDR3 coding DNA: TGTGCCAGTAGTAAGACAACTAGCTCCTACAATGAGCAGTTCTTC. This encodes CASSKTTSSYNEQFF.

This clonotype was detected only a few times. This rearrangement joins TRBV5-1 to TRBJ1-2, with D uncertain. V lost 2 bases, J lost 5 bases, and 13 bases lay in between. The CDR3 extends over 14 amino acids. Germline CDR1 SGHRS, CDR2 YFSETQ. The CDR3, as DNA: TGCGCCAGCAGCTTATTGGAGGAGGCGTATGGCTACACCTTC. Translated, it gives CASSLLEEAYGYTF.

This clonotype is categorized as medium-sized (0.01 to 0.1%). This chain links TRBV7-9 with TRBJ1-5; no firm D call. With 3 bases removed from V and 7 bases from J, the gap between germline ends came to 7 bases. This CDR3 has 12 amino acids. CDR1 and CDR2 (germline): SEHNR, FQNEAQ (reference sequence). The chain's CDR3 is CASSFEGQPQHF. Here the CDR3 DNA reads TGTGCCAGCAGCTTCGAGGGACAGCCCCAGCATTTT.